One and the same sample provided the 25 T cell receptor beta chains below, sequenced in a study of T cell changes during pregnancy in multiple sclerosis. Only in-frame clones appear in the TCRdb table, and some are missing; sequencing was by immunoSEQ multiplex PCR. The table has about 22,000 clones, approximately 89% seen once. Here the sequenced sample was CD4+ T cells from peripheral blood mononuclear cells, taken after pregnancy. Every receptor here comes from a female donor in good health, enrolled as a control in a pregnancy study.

The CDR3 protein is CSVELQGADQPQHF. The CDR3 region has the DNA TGCAGCGTTGAGCTACAGGGGGCGGATCAGCCCCAGCATTTT. V and J are TRBV29-1 and TRBJ1-5, with TRBD1 matching over 9 bases. After removal of 3 bases from V and 5 bases from J, the junction contained 5 bases not matched to a gene. Per germline, CDR1 SQVTM and CDR2 ANQGSEA. The CDR3 has 14 residues.

CDR3 sequence: CASSSTSSGTYEQYF. The CDR3 coding sequence is TGTGCCAGCAGTTCGACCTCATCGGGAACCTACGAGCAGTACTTC. This sequence joins TRBV27 and TRBJ2-5; a possible D gene is TRBD2 (5 bases). The DNA end lines up better with TRBJ2-7; the J call may be wrong. The CDR3 loop spans 15 amino acids. Per germline, CDR1 MNHEY and CDR2 SMNVEV (reference sequence).

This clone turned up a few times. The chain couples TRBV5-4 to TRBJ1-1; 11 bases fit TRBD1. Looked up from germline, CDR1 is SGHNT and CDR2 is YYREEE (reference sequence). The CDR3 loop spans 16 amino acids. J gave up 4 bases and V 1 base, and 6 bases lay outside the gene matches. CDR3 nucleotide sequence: TGTGCCAGCAGCTTGACCCGAGGGACAGGGGGCACTGAAGCTTTCTTT. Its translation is CASSLTRGTGGTEAFF.

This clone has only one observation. Here the CDR3 DNA reads TGTGCCAGCAGTGGGGACAGGGACACCGGGGAGCTGTTTTTT. Protein: CASSGDRDTGELFF. V gene TRBV6-4 combines with J gene TRBJ2-2; 9 bases fit TRBD1. Germline CDR1 is MRHNA and CDR2 is SNTAGT. The CDR3 has 14 residues. The V segment lost 4 bases and the J segment 3 bases; nucleotides outside the gene matches: 0.

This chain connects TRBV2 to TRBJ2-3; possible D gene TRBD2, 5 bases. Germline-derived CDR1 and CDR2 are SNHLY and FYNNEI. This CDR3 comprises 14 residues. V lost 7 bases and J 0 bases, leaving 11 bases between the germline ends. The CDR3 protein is CASNPGSSTDTQYF. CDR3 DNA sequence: TGTGCCAGCAACCCGGGGTCCAGCACAGATACGCAGTATTTT.

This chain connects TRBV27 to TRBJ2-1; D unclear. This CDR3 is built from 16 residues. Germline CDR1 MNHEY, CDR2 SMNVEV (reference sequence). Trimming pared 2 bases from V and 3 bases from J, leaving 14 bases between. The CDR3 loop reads CASSLPPQRYYNEQFF. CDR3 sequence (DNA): TGTGCCAGCAGTTTACCCCCTCAGAGGTACTACAATGAGCAGTTCTTC.

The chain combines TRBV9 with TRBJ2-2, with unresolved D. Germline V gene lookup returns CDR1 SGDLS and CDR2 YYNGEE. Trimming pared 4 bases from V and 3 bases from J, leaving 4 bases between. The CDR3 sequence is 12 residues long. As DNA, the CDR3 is TGTGCCAGCAGCCTTGACACCGGGGAGCTGTTTTTT. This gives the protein CASSLDTGELFF.

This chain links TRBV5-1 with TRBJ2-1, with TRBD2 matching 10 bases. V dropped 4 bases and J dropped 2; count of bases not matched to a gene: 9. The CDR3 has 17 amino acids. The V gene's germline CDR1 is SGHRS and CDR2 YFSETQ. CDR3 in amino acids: CASSPTTGTSAYNEQFF. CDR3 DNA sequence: TGCGCCAGCAGCCCAACCACCGGGACTAGCGCCTACAATGAGCAGTTCTTC.

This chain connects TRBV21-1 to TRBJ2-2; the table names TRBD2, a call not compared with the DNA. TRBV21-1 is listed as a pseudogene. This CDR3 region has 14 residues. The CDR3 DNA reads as TGTGCCAGCAGCAAAGGACTAGACACCGGGGAGCTGTTTTTT. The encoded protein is CASSKGLDTGELFF.

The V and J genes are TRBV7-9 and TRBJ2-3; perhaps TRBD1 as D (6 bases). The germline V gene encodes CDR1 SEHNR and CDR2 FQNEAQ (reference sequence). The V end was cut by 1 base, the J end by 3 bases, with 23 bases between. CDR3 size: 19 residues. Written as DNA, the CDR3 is TGTGCCAGCAGCTTAGGTAGGTGGACAGTGGCAGGGAAGACAGATACGCAGTATTTT. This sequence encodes CASSLGRWTVAGKTDTQYF.

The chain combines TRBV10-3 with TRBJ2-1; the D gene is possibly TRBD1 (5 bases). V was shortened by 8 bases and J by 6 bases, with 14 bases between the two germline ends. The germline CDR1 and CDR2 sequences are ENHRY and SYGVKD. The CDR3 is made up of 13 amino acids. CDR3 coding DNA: TGTGCCATCTCTAGGGGTCCAGGCAATGAGCAGTTCTTC. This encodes CAISRGPGNEQFF.

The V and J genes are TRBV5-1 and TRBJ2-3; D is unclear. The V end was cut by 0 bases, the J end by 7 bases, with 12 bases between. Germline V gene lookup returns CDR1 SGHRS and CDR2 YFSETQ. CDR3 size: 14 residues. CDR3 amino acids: CASSLVTDSYTQYF. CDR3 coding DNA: TGCGCCAGCAGCTTGGTCACTGATTCATATACGCAGTATTTT.

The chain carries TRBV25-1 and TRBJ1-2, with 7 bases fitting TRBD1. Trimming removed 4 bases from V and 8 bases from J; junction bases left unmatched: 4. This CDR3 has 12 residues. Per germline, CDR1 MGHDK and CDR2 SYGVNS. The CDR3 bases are TGTGCCAGCAGTGTTACAGGGGCGGGCTACACCTTC. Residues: CASSVTGAGYTF.

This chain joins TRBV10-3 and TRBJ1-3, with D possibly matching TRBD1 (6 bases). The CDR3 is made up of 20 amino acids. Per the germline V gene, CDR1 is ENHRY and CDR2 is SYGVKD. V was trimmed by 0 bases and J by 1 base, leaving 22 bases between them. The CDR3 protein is CAISESGAGRTEISGNTIYF. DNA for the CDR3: TGTGCCATCAGTGAGTCAGGGGCCGGTAGGACAGAGATATCTGGAAACACCATATATTTT.

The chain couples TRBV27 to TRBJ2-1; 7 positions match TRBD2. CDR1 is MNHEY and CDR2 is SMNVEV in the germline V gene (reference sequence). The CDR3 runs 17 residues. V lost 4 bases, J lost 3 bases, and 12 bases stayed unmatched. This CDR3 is CASSSRPLRGYYNEQFF. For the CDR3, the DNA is TGTGCCAGCAGTTCCCGCCCGTTGCGGGGGTACTACAATGAGCAGTTCTTC.

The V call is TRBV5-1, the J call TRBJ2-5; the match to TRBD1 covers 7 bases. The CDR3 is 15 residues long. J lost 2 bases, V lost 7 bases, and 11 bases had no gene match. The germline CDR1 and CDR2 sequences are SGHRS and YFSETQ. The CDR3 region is CASLPYGTDQETQYF. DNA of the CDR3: TGCGCCAGCCTCCCCTATGGGACAGATCAAGAGACCCAGTACTTC.

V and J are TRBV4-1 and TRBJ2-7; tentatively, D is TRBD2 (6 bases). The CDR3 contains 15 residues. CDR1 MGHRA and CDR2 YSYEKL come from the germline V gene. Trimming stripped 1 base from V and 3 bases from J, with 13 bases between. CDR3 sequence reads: CASSQGRGLGYEQYF. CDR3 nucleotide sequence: TGCGCCAGCAGCCAAGGTCGGGGGTTGGGCTACGAGCAGTACTTC.

CDR3: CASSPLGVQNTEAFF. The CDR3 DNA follows: TGTGCCAGCTCACCTTTAGGGGTCCAAAACACTGAAGCTTTCTTT. This sequence joins TRBV18 and TRBJ1-1; D perhaps matches TRBD1 (5 bases). The CDR3 is 15 amino acids. Germline loops: CDR1 KGHSH, CDR2 LQKENI. V lost 3 bases, J lost 2 bases, and 13 bases lay in between.

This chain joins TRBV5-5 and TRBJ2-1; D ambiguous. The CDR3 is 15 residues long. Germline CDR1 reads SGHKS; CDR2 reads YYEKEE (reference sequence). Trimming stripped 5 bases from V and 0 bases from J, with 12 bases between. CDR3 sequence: CASRLAEFSYNEQFF. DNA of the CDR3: TGTGCCAGCAGACTGGCGGAATTCTCCTACAATGAGCAGTTCTTC.

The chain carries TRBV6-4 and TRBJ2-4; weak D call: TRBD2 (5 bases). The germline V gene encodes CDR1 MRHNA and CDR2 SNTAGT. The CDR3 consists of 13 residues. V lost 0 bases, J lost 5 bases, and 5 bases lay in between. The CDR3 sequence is CASSDSSENIQYF. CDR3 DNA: TGTGCCAGCAGTGACTCTAGCGAAAACATTCAGTACTTC.

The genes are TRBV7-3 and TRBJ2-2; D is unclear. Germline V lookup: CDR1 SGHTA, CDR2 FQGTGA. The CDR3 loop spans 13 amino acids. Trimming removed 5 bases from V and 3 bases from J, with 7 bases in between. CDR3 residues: CASSTDYTGELFF. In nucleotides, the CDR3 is TGTGCCAGCAGCACAGATTACACCGGGGAGCTGTTTTTT.

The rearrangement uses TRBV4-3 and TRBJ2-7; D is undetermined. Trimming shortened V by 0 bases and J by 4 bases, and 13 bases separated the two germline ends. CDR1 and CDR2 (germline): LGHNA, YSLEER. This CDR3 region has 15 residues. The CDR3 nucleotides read TGCGCCAGCAGCCAAGAAGGCGACTCCCGGTACGAGCAGTACTTC. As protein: CASSQEGDSRYEQYF.

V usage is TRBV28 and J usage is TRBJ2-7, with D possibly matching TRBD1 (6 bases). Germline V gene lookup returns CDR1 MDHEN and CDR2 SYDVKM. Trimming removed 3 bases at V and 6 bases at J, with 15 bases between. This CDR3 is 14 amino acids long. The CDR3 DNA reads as TGTGCCAGCAGTTTCGTGGGGGCACCCCTCGAGCAGTACTTC. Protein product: CASSFVGAPLEQYF.

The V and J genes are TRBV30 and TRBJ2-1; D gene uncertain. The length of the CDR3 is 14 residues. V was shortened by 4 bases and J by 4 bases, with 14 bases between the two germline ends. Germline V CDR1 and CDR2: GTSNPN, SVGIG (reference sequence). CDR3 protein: CAWNIWAPYNEQFF. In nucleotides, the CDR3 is TGTGCCTGGAATATTTGGGCACCTTACAATGAGCAGTTCTTC.

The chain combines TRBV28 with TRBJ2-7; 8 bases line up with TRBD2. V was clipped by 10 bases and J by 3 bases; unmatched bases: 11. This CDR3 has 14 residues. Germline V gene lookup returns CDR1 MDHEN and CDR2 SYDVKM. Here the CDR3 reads CATSEGGGFYEQYF. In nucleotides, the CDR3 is TGTGCCACGTCAGAGGGCGGGGGGTTCTACGAGCAGTACTTC.